The 10 T cell receptor beta chains below were found in one sample sequenced in a study of Tregs in tolerant kidney transplant recipients. Method: immunoSEQ multiplex PCR; TCRdb's copy keeps in-frame clones and lacks some. The repertoire holds about 61,000 clones, with 70% to 90% as singletons. Sequencing used Tregs from blood, obtained before the transplant. The receptors shown here come from a human donor who received a combined kidney and bone marrow transplant.

In the case of this clone: Mismatch with germline at one junction end may stem from a read error. The J gene is TRBJ1-2, the V gene TRBV6-6; D unclear. Germline CDR1 and CDR2: MNHNY and SVGAGI (reference sequence). This CDR3 is 14 amino acids long. The CDR3 DNA reads as TGTGCCAGCAGTGACTCTCTCCTTGCTATTTCGTACACCTTC. It is translated as CASSDSLLAISYTF.

This clone was observed a handful of times. The chain couples TRBV14 to TRBJ2-1; D gene unclear. CDR1 is SGHDN and CDR2 is FVKESK in the germline V gene. V was pared by 1 base and J by 0 bases, with 19 bases between. The CDR3 loop spans 19 amino acids. Here the CDR3 reads CASSQVSPGSWSSYNEQFF. CDR3 bases: TGTGCCAGCAGCCAAGTGTCCCCTGGATCATGGAGCTCCTACAATGAGCAGTTCTTC. The complete variable domain, with remaining parts taken from reference TRBV14 and TRBJ2-1, reads EAGVTQFPSHSVIEKGQTVTLRCDPISGHDNLYWYRRVMGKEIKFLLHFVKESKQDESGMPNNRFLAERTGGTYSTLKVQPAELEDSGVYFCASSQVSPGSWSSYNEQFFGPGTRLTVL.

The rearrangement uses TRBV15 and TRBJ1-2, with no clear D. The germline CDR1 and CDR2 sequences are LNHNV and YYDKDF (reference sequence). V lost 3 bases, J lost 4 bases, and 15 bases lay in between. The CDR3 contains 15 residues. DNA for the CDR3: TGTGCCACCAGCAGGTCCTTTACAAACACCTATGGCTACACCTTC. It encodes CATSRSFTNTYGYTF.

This clone was detected once. The chain employs TRBV28 and TRBJ2-7, with D tentatively TRBD1 (6 bases). The CDR3 extends over 14 amino acids. Germline V gene sequence: CDR1 MDHEN, CDR2 SYDVKM. Between the trimmed V and J ends, which lost 3 bases and 0 bases, there was a span of 9 bases. CDR3 DNA sequence: TGTGCCAGCAGTTTTTTGGGGGCCTCCTACGAGCAGTACTTC. Translating it yields CASSFLGASYEQYF. The full variable domain, its missing parts supplied by reference TRBV28 and TRBJ2-7, is DVKVTQSSRYLVKRTGEKVFLECVQDMDHENMFWYRQDPGLGLRLIYFSYDVKMKEKGDIPEGYSVSREKKERFSLILESASTNQTSMYLCASSFLGASYEQYFGPGTRLTVT.

V is TRBV7-9 and J is TRBJ2-2, with D perhaps matching TRBD2 (5 bases). The V gene's germline CDR1 is SEHNR and CDR2 FQNEAQ (reference sequence). V lost 5 bases and J 6 bases, leaving 22 bases between the germline ends. The CDR3 sequence is 17 residues long. CDR3 DNA: TGTGCCAGCAGCATATTACGTGGAGGCCAACGAGCCGGGGAGCTGTTTTTT. It encodes CASSILRGGQRAGELFF.

The chain's CDR3 is CASSFNLGPNYNSPLHF. For the CDR3, the DNA is TGTGCCAGCAGCTTTAATCTCGGACCGAACTATAATTCACCCCTCCACTTT. The chain employs TRBV7-2 and TRBJ1-6, with D hard to call. There are 17 residues in the CDR3. The germline CDR1 and CDR2 sequences are SGHTA and FQGNSA. V lost 3 bases and J 3 bases, leaving 15 bases between the germline ends.

This chain uses TRBV6-5 with TRBJ1-2; TRBD1 agrees at 9 bases. Germline CDR1 and CDR2: MNHEY and SVGAGI. CDR3 size: 15 residues. V was clipped by 7 bases and J by 3 bases; unmatched bases: 9. CDR3 nucleotide sequence: TGTGCCAGCACTACCCCGGGACAGGGATACTATGGCTACACCTTC. The encoded protein is CASTTPGQGYYGYTF.

The chain joins TRBV5-8 to TRBJ2-5; D may be TRBD2 (6 bases). Per germline, CDR1 SGHTS and CDR2 YDEGEE. The V and J ends lost 1 base and 7 bases respectively, with 8 bases between them. This CDR3 is 12 amino acids long. The DNA for the CDR3 is TGTGCCAGCAGCTTGACGGGGGTGACCCAGTACTTC. Its translation: CASSLTGVTQYF.

CDR3 coding DNA: TGTGCCAGCTCCAGCCAAGCAGGGCCGAACACTGAAGCTTTCTTT. It specifies CASSSQAGPNTEAFF. This chain connects TRBV18 to TRBJ1-1, with D tentatively TRBD1 (5 bases). CDR3 size: 15 residues. The germline gives CDR1 KGHSH, CDR2 LQKENI. The germline V and J ends were trimmed by 6 bases and 1 base, with 15 bases remaining between them.

V gene TRBV9 combines with J gene TRBJ2-5; no definite D call. This CDR3 is 14 amino acids long. The V and J ends lost 2 bases and 4 bases respectively, with 12 bases between them. Per germline, CDR1 SGDLS and CDR2 YYNGEE. The CDR3 region is CASSVGILGETQYF. The CDR3 DNA is TGTGCCAGCAGCGTTGGAATTCTTGGAGAGACCCAGTACTTC.